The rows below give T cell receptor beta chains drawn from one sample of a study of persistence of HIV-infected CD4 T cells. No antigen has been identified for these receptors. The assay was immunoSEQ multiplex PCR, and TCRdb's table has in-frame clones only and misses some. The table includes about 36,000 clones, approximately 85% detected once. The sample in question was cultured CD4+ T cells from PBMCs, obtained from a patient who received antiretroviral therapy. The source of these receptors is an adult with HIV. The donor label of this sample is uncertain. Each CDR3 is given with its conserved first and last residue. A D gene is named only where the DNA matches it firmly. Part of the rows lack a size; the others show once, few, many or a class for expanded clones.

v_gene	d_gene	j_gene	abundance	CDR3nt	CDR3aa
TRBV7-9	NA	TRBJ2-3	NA	TGTGCCAGCAGCTTAGGAGGGGGGCCCACAGATACGCAGTATTTT	CASSLGGGPTDTQYF
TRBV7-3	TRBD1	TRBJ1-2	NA	TGTGCCAGCAGCTTAACTTCTGGGACAGTACCGCAATACACCTTC	CASSLTSGTVPQYTF
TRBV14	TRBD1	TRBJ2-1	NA	TGTGCCAGCAGCCAAGCACAGGGGGCTTGGAATGAGCAGTTCTTC	CASSQAQGAWNEQFF
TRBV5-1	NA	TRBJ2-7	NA	TGCGCCAGCAGCTTGGCAGACGGGGGGCTTTCCGAGCAGTACTTC	CASSLADGGLSEQYF
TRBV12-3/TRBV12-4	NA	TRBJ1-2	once	TGTGCCAGCAGCCGCGACAAACCGTATGGCTACACCTTC	CASSRDKPYGYTF
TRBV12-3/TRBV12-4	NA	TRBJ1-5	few	TGTGCCAGCAGTTTGGGCGGAGAACAGCCCCAGCATTTT	CASSLGGEQPQHF
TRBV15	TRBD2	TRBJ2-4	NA	TGTGCCACCAGCCCCAGTAGCGGGGGGGCCAGAGCCAAAAACATTCAGTACTTC	CATSPSSGGARAKNIQYF
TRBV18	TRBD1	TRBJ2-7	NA	TGTGCCAGCTCACCTGAACAGGGGATATTCTACGAGCAGTACTTC	CASSPEQGIFYEQYF
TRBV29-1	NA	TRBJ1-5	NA	TGCAGCGTTGGATTCGGGACTGATCATCAGCCCCAGCATTTT	CSVGFGTDHQPQHF
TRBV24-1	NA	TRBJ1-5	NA	TGTGCCACCAGTGGAGACTCGAGCAATCAGCCCCAGCATTTT	CATSGDSSNQPQHF
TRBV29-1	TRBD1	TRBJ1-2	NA	TGCAGCGTTCATCCAGGGACAGGGCTCTCCAACTATGGCTACACCTTC	CSVHPGTGLSNYGYTF
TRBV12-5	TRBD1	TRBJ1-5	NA	TGTGCTAGTGGTCCGGACAGGGATAATCAGCCCCAGCATTTT	CASGPDRDNQPQHF
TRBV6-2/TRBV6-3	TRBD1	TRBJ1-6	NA	TGTGCCAGCAGCCTAACAGGGGATTCACCCCTCCACTTT	CASSLTGDSPLHF
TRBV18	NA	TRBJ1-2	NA	TGTGCCAGCTCACCAGACGGGGGCTATGGCTACACCTTC	CASSPDGGYGYTF
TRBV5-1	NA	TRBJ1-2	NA	TGCGCCAGCAGCTTGGATGCGGGGGCGGGCTATGGCTACACCTTC	CASSLDAGAGYGYTF
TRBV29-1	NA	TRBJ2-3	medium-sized	TGCAGCGGCACACAGGGAGATACGCAGTATTTT	CSGTQGDTQYF
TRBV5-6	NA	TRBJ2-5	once	TGTGCCAGCAGCCTGGGATTGAGGGCCGTCGGGGAGACCCAGTACTTC	CASSLGLRAVGETQYF